What follows are 14 T cell receptor beta chains derived from one specimen sequenced in a study of cytomegalovirus exposure and HLA in healthy donors (dated by TCRdb to the late 2010s). The method behind the library was the immunoSEQ multiplex PCR assay. TCRdb limited this immuneACCESS table to in-frame rearrangements with V and J called. A share of clones is missing; checked studies link under half to unresolved V genes, and the rest is unexplained. The sample profile shows under 250,000 clones; approximately 82% of them were found once. Together, the top ten hold 5.5% to 6.5% of the sample. Sample: PBMCs. These receptors were collected from a young woman in good health and CMV-seronegative.

This chain connects TRBV28 to TRBJ1-3; D is unresolved. With 3 bases removed from V and 2 bases from J, the gap between germline ends came to 11 bases. The CDR3 has 15 residues. Germline V gives CDR1 MDHEN, CDR2 SYDVKM. CDR3 DNA sequence: TGTGCCAGCAGTTTGAGGGTTGGCGCTGGAAACACCATATATTTT. Translating gives CASSLRVGAGNTIYF.

The rearrangement links TRBV25-1 to TRBJ1-6; the match to TRBD1 covers 7 bases. V lost 2 bases and J lost 8; bases outside the gene matches: 6. This CDR3 region has 15 residues. Per germline, CDR1 MGHDK and CDR2 SYGVNS. CDR3 DNA sequence: TGTGCCAGCAGTGAAGGATGGGACAGACATTCACCCCTCCACTTT. This sequence encodes CASSEGWDRHSPLHF. Based on the CDR3 plus reference TRBV25-1 and TRBJ1-6, the full variable domain is EADIYQTPRYLVIGTGKKITLECSQTMGHDKMYWYQQDPGMELHLIHYSYGVNSTEKGDLSSESTVSRIRTEHFPLTLESARPSHTSQYLCASSEGWDRHSPLHFGNGTRLTVT.

This clone is medium-sized. V usage is TRBV6-5 and J usage is TRBJ1-5; no reliable D call. Trimming shortened V by 6 bases and J by 3 bases, and 15 bases separated the two germline ends. Germline CDR1 reads MNHEY; CDR2 reads SVGAGI. The CDR3 has 15 amino acids. The CDR3 loop reads CASSLGLANNQPQHF. DNA for the CDR3: TGTGCCAGCAGCCTGGGCCTCGCAAACAATCAGCCCCAGCATTTT.

The chain has TRBV11-2 and TRBJ1-1; tentative D call: TRBD1 (5 bases). This CDR3 is built from 17 residues. Germline CDR1 and CDR2: SGHAT and FQNNGV. Trimming cost V 3 bases and J 0 bases, with 17 bases left between them. The CDR3 sequence is CASSFRGWGGMNTEAFF. CDR3 in DNA: TGTGCCAGCAGCTTTAGAGGATGGGGGGGAATGAACACTGAAGCTTTCTTT.

Worth noting for this clone: Other DNA sequences of this sample code for an identical CDR3. The V and J genes are TRBV5-6 and TRBJ1-5, with D unresolved. Per the germline V gene, CDR1 is SGHDT and CDR2 is YYEEEE. The CDR3 contains 12 residues. V was trimmed by 2 bases and J by 3 bases, leaving 3 bases between them. The CDR3 DNA is TGTGCCAGCAGCTTTTCCAATCAGCCCCAGCATTTT. The encoded protein is CASSFSNQPQHF.

This chain joins TRBV2 and TRBJ2-2; D is unresolved. CDR1 is SNHLY, CDR2 FYNNEI, per germline. The CDR3 runs 13 residues. Deletions cut 6 bases from V and 4 bases from J, with 9 bases between. CDR3 DNA sequence: TGTGCCAGCAGGGTTAGCCGCACCGGGGAGCTGTTTTTT. Encoded protein: CASRVSRTGELFF.

This clone has just one count. The gene calls are TRBV15 and TRBJ2-7; 9 bases align to TRBD1. The CDR3 totals 15 residues. The trim removed 5 bases at V and 2 bases at J, leaving 7 bases unmatched. CDR1 LNHNV and CDR2 YYDKDF come from the germline V gene (reference sequence). CDR3 DNA: TGTGCCACCAGCGGACGGACAGGGGCAACCTACGAGCAGTACTTC. It encodes CATSGRTGATYEQYF.

This chain uses TRBV28 with TRBJ2-3; perhaps D is TRBD1 or TRBD2 (5 bases each). The CDR3 covers 16 residues. Trimming left V 5 bases short and J 4 bases short, with 19 bases between. In germline, CDR1 is MDHEN, CDR2 SYDVKM. The CDR3 coding sequence is TGTGCCAGCAGTACGGTGGGGGAGAGGAGCCCAGATACGCAGTATTTT. Translating it yields CASSTVGERSPDTQYF.

This clone showed up just a few times. This chain connects TRBV30 to TRBJ2-1, with 9 bases fitting TRBD2. This CDR3 is 15 amino acids long. Germline V gives CDR1 GTSNPN, CDR2 SVGIG (reference sequence). V gave up 4 bases and J gave up 6 bases; unmatched junction bases: 10. Here the CDR3 DNA reads TGTGCCTGGATGGGTCAGCGGGGGGCTGTCAATGAGCAGTTCTTC. Its translation is CAWMGQRGAVNEQFF.

This clone showed up just once. This chain joins TRBV28 and TRBJ1-2, with unresolved D. The V and J ends lost 2 bases and 7 bases respectively, with 11 bases between them. CDR1 MDHEN and CDR2 SYDVKM come from the germline V gene. The CDR3 is 13 amino acids. CDR3 sequence (DNA): TGTGCCAGCAGTTTAGGCAGGTATTCTGGCTACACCTTC. Translation gives CASSLGRYSGYTF.

This sequence joins TRBV6-5 and TRBJ1-4, with TRBD1 as a possible D gene (5 bases). The germline V gene encodes CDR1 MNHEY and CDR2 SVGAGI. This CDR3 comprises 14 residues. V dropped 7 bases and J dropped 6 bases, with 15 bases sitting between them. The CDR3 spells CASTHTGRDEKLFF. In DNA, the CDR3 is TGTGCCAGCACTCACACAGGAAGGGATGAAAAACTGTTTTTT.

This clone came up once. The rearrangement links TRBV2 to TRBJ1-1, with D uncertain. CDR3 length: 10 amino acids. Germline values: CDR1 SNHLY, CDR2 FYNNEI. Trimming took 3 bases from V and 9 from J, leaving 5 bases between them. The CDR3 here is CASSEGKAFF. The CDR3 DNA follows: TGTGCCAGCAGTGAGGGGAAAGCTTTCTTT.

This clone was observed a few times. V usage is TRBV5-1 and J usage is TRBJ1-2; 7 bases are a match to TRBD1. CDR1 SGHRS and CDR2 YFSETQ come from the germline V gene. The CDR3 runs to 14 residues. J was trimmed by 3 bases and V by 4 bases; bases with no gene match: 6. CDR3 coding DNA: TGCGCCAGCAGCACCACAGGGGCGTACTATGGCTACACCTTC. Encoded protein: CASSTTGAYYGYTF.

The rearrangement joins TRBV15 to TRBJ1-2; TRBD1 might be the D (5 bases). The CDR3 length is 15 residues. The V end was cut by 1 base, the J end by 2 bases, with 11 bases between. Germline values: CDR1 LNHNV, CDR2 YYDKDF (reference sequence). The CDR3 DNA reads as TGTGCCACCAGCAGAGTGAAGGACACGAACTATGGCTACACCTTC. Amino acids: CATSRVKDTNYGYTF.